This T cell receptor (beta chain) is from a study of blood T cell repertoires in COVID-19. At the level of the study: Researchers got acute and convalescent COVID-19 samples from the United States, Italy and Spain. Sources were T cells, B-cell-depleted T cells, or PBMCs; the material itself was cDNA or gDNA.

In the original processing: Amplification of reference gene primers was used by the study to estimate nucleated cell counts. TCRdb keeps only in-frame clones here, not all; method: immunoSEQ multiplex PCR. V, J and clone size reflect that table, while D and trimming were determined from the DNA. Altogether fewer than 400,000 clones are present, 85% being singletons, with the ten largest covering around 3.4%. The germline V and J ends were trimmed by 5 bases and 7 bases, with 17 bases remaining between them. Germline CDR1 SGHVS, CDR2 FQNEAQ. The CDR3 length is 14 residues. Sequenced: peripheral blood. V and J are TRBV7-8 and TRBJ1-1; a possible D gene is TRBD1 (6 bases). The clonotype originates from a woman between 18 and 30 years old with acute or convalescent COVID-19. Here the CDR3 DNA reads TGTGCCAGCAGCCTACAGGGAAGATTGGGTGAAGCTTTCTTT. This translates into CASSLQGRLGEAFF.